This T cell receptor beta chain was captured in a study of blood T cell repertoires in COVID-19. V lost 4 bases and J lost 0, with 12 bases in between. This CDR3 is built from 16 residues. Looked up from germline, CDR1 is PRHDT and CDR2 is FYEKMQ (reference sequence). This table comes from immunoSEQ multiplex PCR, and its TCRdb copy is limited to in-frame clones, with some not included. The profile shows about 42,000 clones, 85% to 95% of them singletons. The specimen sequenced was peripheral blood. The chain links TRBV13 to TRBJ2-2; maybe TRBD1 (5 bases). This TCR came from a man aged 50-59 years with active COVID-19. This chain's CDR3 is CASSYKMGPNTGELFF. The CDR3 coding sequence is TGTGCCAGCAGCTACAAGATGGGGCCGAACACCGGGGAGCTGTTTTTT.